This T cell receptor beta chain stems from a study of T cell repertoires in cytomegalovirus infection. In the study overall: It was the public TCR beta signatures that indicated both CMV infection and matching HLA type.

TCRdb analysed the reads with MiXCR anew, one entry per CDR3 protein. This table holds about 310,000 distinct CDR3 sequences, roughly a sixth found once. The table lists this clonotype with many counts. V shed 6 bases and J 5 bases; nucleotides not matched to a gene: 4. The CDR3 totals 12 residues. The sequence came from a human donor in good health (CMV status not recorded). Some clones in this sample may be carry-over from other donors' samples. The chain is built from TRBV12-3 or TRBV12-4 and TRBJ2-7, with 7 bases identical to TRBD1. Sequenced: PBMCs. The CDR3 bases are TGTGCCAGCAGCTTGACAGGGAACGAGCAGTACTTC. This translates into CASSLTGNEQYF.